These 21 T cell receptor beta chains originate from one sample sequenced in a study of blood T cell repertoires in COVID-19. Produced via immunoSEQ multiplex PCR; TCRdb's table is partial and in-frame only. The data show about 200,000 clones, roughly 85% seen once. What was sequenced was PBMCs or T cells enriched from blood (not recorded which). The receptors were gathered from a man aged 35-49 years who had recovered from COVID-19.

The J gene is TRBJ2-1, the V gene TRBV30; the match to TRBD2 covers 12 bases. Germline values: CDR1 GTSNPN, CDR2 SVGIG (reference sequence). V dropped 0 bases and J dropped 4; count of bases not matched to a gene: 16. CDR3 length: 20 residues. The CDR3 sequence is CAWSVRGPQLAGGPYNEQFF. CDR3 coding DNA: TGTGCCTGGAGTGTACGAGGCCCACAGCTAGCGGGAGGGCCATACAATGAGCAGTTCTTC.

This clone was seen a single time. This chain joins TRBV5-1 and TRBJ2-7; D is perhaps TRBD1 (5 bases). The length of the CDR3 is 18 residues. The V gene's germline CDR1 is SGHRS and CDR2 YFSETQ. The V gene lost 2 bases and the J gene lost 2 bases, with 23 bases spanning the gap. CDR3 sequence (DNA): TGCGCCAGCAGCTTCAACATCAGGGCAGACCTAAATCCCTACGAGCAGTACTTC. Translated: CASSFNIRADLNPYEQYF.

The gene calls are TRBV11-2 and TRBJ2-3, with 13 bases lining up with TRBD2. This CDR3 has 19 amino acids. Germline lookup yields CDR1 SGHAT and CDR2 FQNNGV. V was clipped by 5 bases and J by 8 bases; unmatched bases: 19. The CDR3 DNA reads TGTGCCAGCAGCCCCCCGGGTCTGGGGACTAGCGGGATTCTCGGTACGCAGTATTTT. This gives the protein CASSPPGLGTSGILGTQYF. Full variable domain (missing parts from reference TRBV11-2 and TRBJ2-3): EAGVAQSPRYKIIEKRQSVAFWCNPISGHATLYWYQQILGQGPKLLIQFQNNGVVDDSQLPKDRFSAERLKGVDSTLKIQPAKLEDSAVYLCASSPPGLGTSGILGTQYFGPGTRLTVL.

In this sample, this clone turned up once. The J gene is TRBJ1-3, the V gene TRBV12-3 or TRBV12-4; no firm D call. Trimming removed 5 bases from V and 1 base from J, with 3 bases in between. This CDR3 has 12 residues. The CDR3 region is CASSTSGNTIYF. DNA of the CDR3: TGTGCCAGCAGTACTTCTGGAAACACCATATATTTT.

The CDR3 nucleotides are TGTGCCAGTAGTTTTGGGACACGTATGTACGAGCAGTACTTC. Its protein is CASSFGTRMYEQYF. V gene TRBV19 combines with J gene TRBJ2-7, with D possibly matching TRBD1 (6 bases). The germline V gene encodes CDR1 LNHDA and CDR2 SQIVND (reference sequence). The CDR3 consists of 14 residues. V dropped 5 bases and J dropped 4 bases, with 15 bases sitting between them.

This sequence joins TRBV9 and TRBJ2-1; D is perhaps TRBD2 (6 bases). V was clipped by 1 base and J by 5 bases, with 13 bases between them. The CDR3 length is 15 residues. Germline V gene data show CDR1 as SGDLS and CDR2 as YYNGEE. CDR3 sequence reads: CASSVLGGIHNEQFF. The CDR3 coding sequence is TGTGCCAGCAGCGTACTAGGAGGGATACACAATGAGCAGTTCTTC.

The CDR3 DNA reads as TGTGCCAGCAGCGCACCGGGACTAGCGGCCTCCTACGAGCAGTACTTC. It yields the protein CASSAPGLAASYEQYF. The rearrangement uses TRBV13 and TRBJ2-7, with 11 positions matching TRBD2. V was pared by 5 bases and J by 0 bases, with 6 bases of the junction left unmatched. CDR3 size: 16 residues. The germline CDR1 and CDR2 sequences are PRHDT and FYEKMQ (reference sequence).

CDR3 residues: CASSSYRRNTEAFF. Written as DNA, the CDR3 is TGTGCCAGCAGTTCCTACAGGAGGAACACTGAAGCTTTCTTT. The V gene is TRBV27, the J gene TRBJ1-1; weak D call: TRBD1 (5 bases). V was pared by 4 bases and J by 1 base, with 10 bases between. The CDR3 spans 14 residues. Germline CDR1 and CDR2: MNHEY and SMNVEV (reference sequence).

The gene calls are TRBV4-1 and TRBJ1-1; TRBD1 is a possible D gene (6 bases). Germline CDR1 and CDR2: MGHRA and YSYEKL. This CDR3 region has 15 residues. Trimming left V 1 base short and J 4 bases short, with 13 bases between. As DNA, the CDR3 is TGCGCCAGCAGCCAAGTGGGTAGAGGGGGCACTGAAGCTTTCTTT. This gives the protein CASSQVGRGGTEAFF.

The rearrangement joins TRBV28 to TRBJ2-7; 7 positions agree with TRBD2. The CDR3 extends over 12 amino acids. Per germline, CDR1 MDHEN and CDR2 SYDVKM. V lost 6 bases to trimming and J lost 8 bases; unmatched junction nucleotides: 7. Here the CDR3 DNA reads TGTGCCAGCAGCATAACCGGGAGGAAGCAGTACTTC. Protein product: CASSITGRKQYF.

V usage is TRBV7-2 and J usage is TRBJ2-7, with 11 nucleotides matching TRBD2. Germline CDR1 and CDR2: SGHTA and FQGNSA. Germline trimming cut 5 bases from V and 4 bases from J; bases unmatched to any gene: 16. The CDR3 runs 18 residues. The CDR3 nucleotides are TGTGCCAGCAGCCCATATGGACTAGCGGGTGGGGTTGGATACGAGCAGTACTTC. Its protein is CASSPYGLAGGVGYEQYF.

V gene TRBV5-6 combines with J gene TRBJ1-3; the D gene is possibly TRBD1 (5 bases). CDR3 length: 16 residues. V was pared by 0 bases and J by 3 bases, with 13 bases between. Germline CDR1 SGHDT, CDR2 YYEEEE. The chain's CDR3 is CASSLGLGGNGNTIYF. In nucleotides, the CDR3 is TGTGCCAGCAGCTTGGGATTGGGGGGGAATGGAAACACCATATATTTT.

V and J are TRBV19 and TRBJ2-1, with 13 bases identical to TRBD2. This CDR3 contains 17 residues. In germline, CDR1 is LNHDA, CDR2 SQIVND (reference sequence). Unmatched junction bases numbered 7, after V lost 5 bases and J lost 3 bases. DNA for the CDR3: TGTGCCAGTAGTCGACTAGCGGGAGGTTCGCTCTACAATGAGCAGTTCTTC. The encoded protein is CASSRLAGGSLYNEQFF.

V gene TRBV24-1 combines with J gene TRBJ2-3; 8 nucleotides line up with TRBD2. CDR1 is KGHDR, CDR2 SFDVKD, per germline. The CDR3 is made up of 16 amino acids. Trimming took 2 bases from V and 8 from J; bases not matched to a gene: 11. The CDR3, as DNA: TGTGCCACCAGTGATTCGTCTTCGGGGGGGGCTGGTACGCAGTATTTT. Amino acid sequence: CATSDSSSGGAGTQYF.

The chain links TRBV27 to TRBJ1-1; possibly TRBD1 for D (6 bases). The germline V gene encodes CDR1 MNHEY and CDR2 SMNVEV (reference sequence). The CDR3 is 12 amino acids. V shed 4 bases and J shed 4 bases, with 7 bases lying between them. The CDR3 nucleotides are TGTGCCAGCAGTTCCAGGGGCACTGAAGCTTTCTTT. Residues: CASSSRGTEAFF.

The J gene is TRBJ1-3, the V gene TRBV6-5; D gene unclear. This CDR3 has 11 amino acids. Per the germline V gene, CDR1 is MNHEY and CDR2 is SVGAGI. With 6 bases removed from V and 4 bases from J, the gap between germline ends came to 4 bases. The CDR3 here is CASRGGNTIYF. Here the CDR3 DNA reads TGTGCCAGCAGGGGCGGAAACACCATATATTTT.

This clone was detected once. The rearrangement uses TRBV20-1 and TRBJ1-1, with D hard to call. The CDR3 runs to 12 residues. Trimming removed 3 bases at V and 5 bases at J, with 10 bases between. The V gene's germline CDR1 is DFQATT and CDR2 SNEGSKA (reference sequence). The CDR3 here is CSASDRRTEAFF. For the CDR3, the DNA is TGCAGTGCTAGTGATAGGAGAACTGAAGCTTTCTTT.

This clone was counted between two and nine times. The chain recombines TRBV10-2 with TRBJ1-2; 7 bases match TRBD1. Germline trimming cut 9 bases from V and 4 bases from J; bases unmatched to any gene: 5. Germline CDR1 and CDR2: WSHSY and SAAADI. There are 12 residues in the CDR3. The CDR3 protein is CASLRDSYGYTF. The CDR3 DNA is TGCGCCAGTTTAAGGGACAGCTATGGCTACACCTTC.

This chain uses TRBV5-1 with TRBJ1-1, with D unclear. CDR3 length: 14 amino acids. V was clipped by 2 bases and J by 2 bases, with 10 bases between them. The germline gives CDR1 SGHRS, CDR2 YFSETQ. CDR3 nucleotides: TGCGCCAGCAGCTTTTTGTCTAGAAACACTGAAGCTTTCTTT. Protein product: CASSFLSRNTEAFF.

CDR3 in DNA: TGTGCCAGCAGTCGACTAGCTGGAGAGACCCAGTACTTC. Amino acid sequence: CASSRLAGETQYF. The gene calls are TRBV3-1 (or the pseudogene TRBV3-2) and TRBJ2-5, with 7 bases identical to TRBD2. V was pared by 6 bases and J by 4 bases, with 5 bases of the junction left unmatched. CDR3 length equals 13 residues. CDR1 LGHDT and CDR2 YNNKEL come from the germline V gene (reference sequence).

J is TRBJ2-4 and V is TRBV19; TRBD1 is a possible D gene (6 bases). Germline loops: CDR1 LNHDA, CDR2 SQIVND (reference sequence). The CDR3 has 15 residues. V was shortened by 4 bases and J by 7 bases, with 17 bases between the two germline ends. In nucleotides, the CDR3 is TGTGCCAGTAGTACTCAATTACAGGGAGAGAACATTCAGTACTTC. It encodes CASSTQLQGENIQYF.